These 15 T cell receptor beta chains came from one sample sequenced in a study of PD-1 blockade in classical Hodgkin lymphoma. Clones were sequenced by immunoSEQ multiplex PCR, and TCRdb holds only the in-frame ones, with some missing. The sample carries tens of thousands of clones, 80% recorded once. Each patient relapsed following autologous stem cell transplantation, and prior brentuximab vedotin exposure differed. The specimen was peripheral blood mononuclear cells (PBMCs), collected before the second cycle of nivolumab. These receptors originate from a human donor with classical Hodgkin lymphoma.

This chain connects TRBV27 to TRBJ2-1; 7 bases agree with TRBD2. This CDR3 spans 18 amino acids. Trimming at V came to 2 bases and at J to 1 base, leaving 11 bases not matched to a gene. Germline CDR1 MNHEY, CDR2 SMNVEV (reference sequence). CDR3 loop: CASSLRPPWGGSYNEQFF. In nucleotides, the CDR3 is TGTGCCAGCAGTTTACGACCCCCCTGGGGAGGGTCCTACAATGAGCAGTTCTTC.

CDR3 coding DNA: TGTGCCAGTTCAACCCACAGGGGAGAGCAGTTCTTC. Amino acid sequence: CASSTHRGEQFF. The chain couples TRBV19 to TRBJ2-1, with TRBD1 identical over 7 bases. Trimming at V came to 8 bases and at J to 10 bases, leaving 8 bases not matched to a gene. This CDR3 has 12 amino acids. Per germline, CDR1 LNHDA and CDR2 SQIVND (reference sequence).

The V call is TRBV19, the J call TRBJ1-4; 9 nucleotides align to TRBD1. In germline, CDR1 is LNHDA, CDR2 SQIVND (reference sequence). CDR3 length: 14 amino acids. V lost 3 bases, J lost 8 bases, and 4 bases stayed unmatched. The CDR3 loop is CASSIRQGGEKLFF. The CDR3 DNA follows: TGTGCCAGTAGTATTCGACAGGGGGGCGAAAAACTGTTTTTT.

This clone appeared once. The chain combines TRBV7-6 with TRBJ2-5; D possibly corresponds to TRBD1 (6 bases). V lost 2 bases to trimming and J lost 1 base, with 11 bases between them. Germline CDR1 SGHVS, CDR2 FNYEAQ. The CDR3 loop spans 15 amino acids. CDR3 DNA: TGTGCCAGCAGCTTATTGGGGACAACCCAAGAGACCCAGTACTTC. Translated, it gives CASSLLGTTQETQYF. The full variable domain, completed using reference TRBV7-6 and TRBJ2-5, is GAGVSQSPRYKVTKRGQDVALRCDPISGHVSLYWYRQALGQGPEFLTYFNYEAQQDKSGLPNDRFSAERPEGSISTLTIQRTEQRDSAMYRCASSLLGTTQETQYFGPGTRLLVL.

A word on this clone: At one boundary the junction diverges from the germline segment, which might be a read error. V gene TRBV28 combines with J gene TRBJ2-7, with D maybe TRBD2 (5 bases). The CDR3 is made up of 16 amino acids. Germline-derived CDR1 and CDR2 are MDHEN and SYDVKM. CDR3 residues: CASSLRPAATRGPSSF. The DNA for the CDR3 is TGTGCCAGCAGTTTACGGCCGGCAGCCACCCGAGGGCCCTCGAGCTTC.

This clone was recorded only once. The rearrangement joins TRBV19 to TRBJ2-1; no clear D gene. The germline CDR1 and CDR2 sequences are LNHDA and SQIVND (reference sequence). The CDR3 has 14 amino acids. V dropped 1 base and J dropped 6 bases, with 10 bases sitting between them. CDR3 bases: TGTGCCAGTAGTATAGGTGAGTCAAGCAATGAGCAGTTCTTC. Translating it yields CASSIGESSNEQFF.

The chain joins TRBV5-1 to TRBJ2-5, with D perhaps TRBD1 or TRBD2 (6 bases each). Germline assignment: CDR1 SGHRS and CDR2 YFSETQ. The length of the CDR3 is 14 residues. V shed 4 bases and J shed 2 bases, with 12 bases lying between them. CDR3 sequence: CASSRETGQETQYF. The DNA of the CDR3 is TGCGCCAGCAGCCGGGAGACAGGACAAGAGACCCAGTACTTC.

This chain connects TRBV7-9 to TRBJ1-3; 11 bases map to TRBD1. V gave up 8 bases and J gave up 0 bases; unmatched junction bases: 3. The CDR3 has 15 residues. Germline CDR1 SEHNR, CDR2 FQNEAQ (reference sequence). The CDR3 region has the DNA TGTGCCAGCGGGGACAGGGGGGACTCTGGAAACACCATATATTTT. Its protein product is CASGDRGDSGNTIYF.

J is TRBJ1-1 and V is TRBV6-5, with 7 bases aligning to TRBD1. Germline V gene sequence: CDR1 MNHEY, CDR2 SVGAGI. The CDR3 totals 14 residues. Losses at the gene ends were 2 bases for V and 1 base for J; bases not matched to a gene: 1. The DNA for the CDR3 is TGTGCCAGCAGTTACAACAGGGGGAACACTGAAGCTTTCTTT. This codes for CASSYNRGNTEAFF.

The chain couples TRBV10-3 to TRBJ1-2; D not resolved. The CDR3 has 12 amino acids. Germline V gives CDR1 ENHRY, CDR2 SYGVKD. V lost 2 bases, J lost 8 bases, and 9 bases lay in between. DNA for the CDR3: TGTGCCATCAGTGAGGGGGTGAGCGGCTACACCTTC. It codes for CAISEGVSGYTF.

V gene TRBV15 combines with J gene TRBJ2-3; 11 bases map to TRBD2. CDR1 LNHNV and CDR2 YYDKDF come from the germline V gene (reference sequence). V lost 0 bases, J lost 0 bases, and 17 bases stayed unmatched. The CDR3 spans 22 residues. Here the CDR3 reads CATSREPRTLETSGTSTDTQYF. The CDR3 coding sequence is TGTGCCACCAGCAGAGAGCCCAGGACCCTCGAGACTAGCGGGACTAGCACAGATACGCAGTATTTT.

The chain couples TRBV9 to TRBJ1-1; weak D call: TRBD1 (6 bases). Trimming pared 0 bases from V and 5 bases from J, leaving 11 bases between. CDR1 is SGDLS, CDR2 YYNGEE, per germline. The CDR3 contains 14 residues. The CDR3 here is CASSVASDRTEAFF. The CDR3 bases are TGTGCCAGCAGCGTAGCTAGCGACAGGACTGAAGCTTTCTTT.

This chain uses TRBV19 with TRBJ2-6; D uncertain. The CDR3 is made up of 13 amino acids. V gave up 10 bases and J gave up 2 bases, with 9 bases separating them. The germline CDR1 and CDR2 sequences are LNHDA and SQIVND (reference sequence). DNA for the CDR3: TGTGCCACCCGGGCCCCTGGGGCCAACGTCCTGACTTTC. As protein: CATRAPGANVLTF.

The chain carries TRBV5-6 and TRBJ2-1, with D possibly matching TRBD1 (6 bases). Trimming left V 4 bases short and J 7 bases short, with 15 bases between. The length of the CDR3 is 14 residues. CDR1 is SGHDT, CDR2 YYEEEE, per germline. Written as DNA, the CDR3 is TGTGCCAGCAGCCAGTTGAGGGGGTGGAATGAGCAGTTCTTC. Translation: CASSQLRGWNEQFF.

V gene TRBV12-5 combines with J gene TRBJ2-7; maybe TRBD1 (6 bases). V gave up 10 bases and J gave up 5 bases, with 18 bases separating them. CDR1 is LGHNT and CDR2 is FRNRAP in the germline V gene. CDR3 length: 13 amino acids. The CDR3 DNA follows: TGTGCTACCCGCCCCCGCAGGGGCCACGAGCAGTACTTC. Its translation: CATRPRRGHEQYF.